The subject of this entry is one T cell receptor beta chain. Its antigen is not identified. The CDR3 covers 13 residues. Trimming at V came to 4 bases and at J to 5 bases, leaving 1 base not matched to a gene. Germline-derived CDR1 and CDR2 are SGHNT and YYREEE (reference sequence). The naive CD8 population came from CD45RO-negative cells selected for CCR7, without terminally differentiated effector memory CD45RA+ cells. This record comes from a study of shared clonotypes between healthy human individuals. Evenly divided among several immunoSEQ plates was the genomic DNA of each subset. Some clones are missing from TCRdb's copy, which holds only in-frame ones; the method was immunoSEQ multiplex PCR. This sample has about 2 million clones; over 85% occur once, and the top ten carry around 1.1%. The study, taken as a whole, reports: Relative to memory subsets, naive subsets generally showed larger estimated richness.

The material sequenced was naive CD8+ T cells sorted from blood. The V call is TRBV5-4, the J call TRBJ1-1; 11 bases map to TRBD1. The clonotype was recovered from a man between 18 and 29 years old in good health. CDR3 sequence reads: CASSGDRGTEAFF. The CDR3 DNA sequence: TGTGCCAGCAGCGGGGACAGGGGGACTGAAGCTTTCTTT.